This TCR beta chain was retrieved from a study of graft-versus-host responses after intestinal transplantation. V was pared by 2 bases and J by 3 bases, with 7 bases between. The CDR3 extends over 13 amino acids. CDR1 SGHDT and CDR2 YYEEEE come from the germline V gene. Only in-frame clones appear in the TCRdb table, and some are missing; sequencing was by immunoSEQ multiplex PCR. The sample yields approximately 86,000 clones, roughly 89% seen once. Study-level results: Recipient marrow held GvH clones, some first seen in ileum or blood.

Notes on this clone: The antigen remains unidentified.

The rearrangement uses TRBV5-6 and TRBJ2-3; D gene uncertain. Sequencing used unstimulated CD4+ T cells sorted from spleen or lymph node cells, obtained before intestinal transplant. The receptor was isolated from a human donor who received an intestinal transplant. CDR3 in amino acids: CASSFFSTDTQYF. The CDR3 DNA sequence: TGTGCCAGCAGCTTTTTTAGTACAGATACGCAGTATTTT. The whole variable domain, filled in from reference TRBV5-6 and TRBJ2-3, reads DAGVTQSPTHLIKTRGQQVTLRCSPKSGHDTVSWYQQALGQGPQFIFQYYEEEERQRGNFPDRFSGHQFPNYSSELNVNALLLGDSALYLCASSFFSTDTQYFGPGTRLTVL.